Presented here are 6 T cell receptor beta chains from one specimen sequenced in a study of beta chain features in type 1 diabetes listed by TCRdb under 2018. Libraries were built with the immunoSEQ multiplex PCR assay. The entire amount of isolated RNA was reverse transcribed using the High Capacity cDNA Reverse Transcription Kit, so the sequenced TCRB transcripts were expressed ones. TCRdb provides this immuneACCESS table in a form limited to in-frame rearrangements. Some clones are lacking; in checked studies, under half of them reflect an unresolved V gene, and why the rest are absent is not known. A total of around 290,000 clones appear in this sample, under 8.5% of them only once. The top ten clonotypes cover over 0.8% of the sample. What was sequenced was central memory CD4+ T cells from blood. These receptors all come from a woman aged 18-29 years in good health.

This clone turned up a few times. The CDR3 DNA follows: TGTGCCAGCAGCGTGAAGACAAACACTGAAGCTTTCTTT. Translation: CASSVKTNTEAFF. The chain couples TRBV9 to TRBJ1-1; D unresolved. CDR3 length equals 13 residues. From germline, CDR1 is SGDLS and CDR2 YYNGEE. The V end was cut by 2 bases, the J end by 2 bases, with 7 bases between.

CDR3 in amino acids: CASSLPLGATEAFF. The CDR3 DNA reads TGTGCCAGCAGCTTGCCACTTGGGGCCACTGAAGCTTTCTTT. The chain is built from TRBV5-6 and TRBJ1-1, with D perhaps TRBD1 (5 bases). The V gene's germline CDR1 is SGHDT and CDR2 YYEEEE. Trimming shortened V by 1 base and J by 4 bases, and 11 bases separated the two germline ends. This CDR3 is 14 amino acids long.

This clone was recorded a few times. The chain uses TRBV9 and TRBJ2-2; D is tentatively TRBD1 or TRBD2 (5 bases each). Trimming shortened V by 4 bases and J by 5 bases, and 15 bases separated the two germline ends. The CDR3 length is 15 residues. Germline loops: CDR1 SGDLS, CDR2 YYNGEE. The CDR3 nucleotides read TGTGCCAGCAGCTCTGCCGGGACGTCTACCGGGGAGCTGTTTTTT. Translated: CASSSAGTSTGELFF.

J is TRBJ1-5 and V is TRBV19, with TRBD1 identical over 7 bases. V was clipped by 3 bases and J by 1 base; unmatched bases: 3. Germline CDR1 and CDR2: LNHDA and SQIVND (reference sequence). The CDR3 has 15 residues. In DNA form, the CDR3 reads TGTGCCAGTAGTATGAAGGGGGCGAGCAATCAGCCCCAGCATTTT. This codes for CASSMKGASNQPQHF. The full variable domain, its missing parts supplied by reference TRBV19 and TRBJ1-5, is DGGITQSPKYLFRKEGQNVTLSCEQNLNHDAMYWYRQDPGQGLRLIYYSQIVNDFQKGDIAEGYSVSREKKESFPLTVTSAQKNPTAFYLCASSMKGASNQPQHFGDGTRLSIL.

This clone was seen repeatedly, ten times or more. The chain combines TRBV7-9 with TRBJ1-1, with D possibly being TRBD1 (6 bases). V lost 7 bases, J lost 4 bases, and 16 bases lay in between. Germline values: CDR1 SEHNR, CDR2 FQNEAQ (reference sequence). The CDR3 has 14 amino acids. CDR3 nucleotide sequence: TGTGCCAGCAAATGGTCGGGGGCAAGCACTGAAGCTTTCTTT. It encodes CASKWSGASTEAFF.

In its sample, this clone was seen a few times. The CDR3 nucleotides read TGTGCCAGCAGCTTAAACCCTGGGGGCGGGGAGCTGTTTTTT. Translating gives CASSLNPGGGELFF. The V gene is TRBV7-3, the J gene TRBJ2-2, with D possibly called TRBD1 or TRBD2 (5 bases each). V dropped 1 base and J dropped 7 bases, with 10 bases sitting between them. This CDR3 region has 14 residues. Germline V gene data show CDR1 as SGHTA and CDR2 as FQGTGA.